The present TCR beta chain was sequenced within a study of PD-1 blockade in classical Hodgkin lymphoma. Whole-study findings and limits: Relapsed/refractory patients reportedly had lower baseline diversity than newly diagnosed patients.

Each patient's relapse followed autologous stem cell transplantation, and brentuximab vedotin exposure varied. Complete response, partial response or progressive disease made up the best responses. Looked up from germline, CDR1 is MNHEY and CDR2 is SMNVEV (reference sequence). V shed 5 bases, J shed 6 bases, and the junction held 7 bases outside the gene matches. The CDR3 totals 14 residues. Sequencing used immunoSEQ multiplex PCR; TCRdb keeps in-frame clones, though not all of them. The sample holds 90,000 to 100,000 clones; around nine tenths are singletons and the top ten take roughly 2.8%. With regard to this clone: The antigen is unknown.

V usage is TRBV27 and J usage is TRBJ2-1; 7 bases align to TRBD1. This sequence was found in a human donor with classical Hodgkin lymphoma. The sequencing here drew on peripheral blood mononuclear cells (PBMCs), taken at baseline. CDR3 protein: CASSRGQAVNEQFF. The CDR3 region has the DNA TGTGCCAGCAGTCGAGGACAGGCGGTCAATGAGCAGTTCTTC.